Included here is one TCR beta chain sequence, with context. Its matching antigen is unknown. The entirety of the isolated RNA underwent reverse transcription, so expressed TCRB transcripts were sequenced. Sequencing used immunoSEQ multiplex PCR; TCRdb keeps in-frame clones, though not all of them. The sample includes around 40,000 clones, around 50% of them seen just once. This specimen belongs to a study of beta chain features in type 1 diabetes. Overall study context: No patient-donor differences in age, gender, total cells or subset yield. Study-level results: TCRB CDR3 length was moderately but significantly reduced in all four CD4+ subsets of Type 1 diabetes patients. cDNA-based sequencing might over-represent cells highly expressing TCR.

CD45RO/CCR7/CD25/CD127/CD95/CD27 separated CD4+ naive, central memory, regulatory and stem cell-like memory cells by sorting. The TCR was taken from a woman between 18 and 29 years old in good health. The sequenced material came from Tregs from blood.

As DNA, the CDR3 is TGTGCCAGCAGCCCCCGTTTTCGGTGGGAGGGCCAAGATACGCAGTATTTT. Its translation: CASSPRFRWEGQDTQYF. The chain combines TRBV9 with TRBJ2-3; 7 bases are shared with TRBD2. V lost 4 bases to trimming and J lost 5 bases; unmatched junction nucleotides: 16. From germline, CDR1 is SGDLS and CDR2 YYNGEE. The CDR3 consists of 17 residues.